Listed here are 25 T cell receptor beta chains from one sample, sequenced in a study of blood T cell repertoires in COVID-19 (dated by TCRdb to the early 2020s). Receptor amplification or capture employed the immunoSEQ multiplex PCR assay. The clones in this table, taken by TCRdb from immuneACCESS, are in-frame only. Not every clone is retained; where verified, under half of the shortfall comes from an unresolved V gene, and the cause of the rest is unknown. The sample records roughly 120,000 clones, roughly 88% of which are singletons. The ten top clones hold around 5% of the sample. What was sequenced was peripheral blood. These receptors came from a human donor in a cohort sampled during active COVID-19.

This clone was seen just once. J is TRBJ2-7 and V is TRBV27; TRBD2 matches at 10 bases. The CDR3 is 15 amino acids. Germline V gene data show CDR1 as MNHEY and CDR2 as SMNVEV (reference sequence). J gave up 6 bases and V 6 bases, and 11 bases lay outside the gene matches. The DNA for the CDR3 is TGTGCCAGCAGCCCGGATAGCGGGAGGCAGATCGAGCAGTACTTC. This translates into CASSPDSGRQIEQYF.

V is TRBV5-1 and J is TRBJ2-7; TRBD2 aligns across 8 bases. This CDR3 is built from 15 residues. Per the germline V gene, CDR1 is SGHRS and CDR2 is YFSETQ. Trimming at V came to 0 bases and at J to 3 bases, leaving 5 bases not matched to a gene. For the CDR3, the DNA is TGCGCCAGCAGCTTGGAAGCTCTAGCGGGCTACGAGCAGTACTTC. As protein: CASSLEALAGYEQYF.

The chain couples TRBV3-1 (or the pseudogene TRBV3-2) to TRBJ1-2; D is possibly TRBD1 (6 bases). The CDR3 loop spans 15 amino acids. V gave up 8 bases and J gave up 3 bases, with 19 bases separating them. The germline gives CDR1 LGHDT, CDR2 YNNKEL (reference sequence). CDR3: CASASRGGPYYGYTF. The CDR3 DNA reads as TGTGCCAGCGCCTCACGGGGGGGCCCCTACTATGGCTACACCTTC.

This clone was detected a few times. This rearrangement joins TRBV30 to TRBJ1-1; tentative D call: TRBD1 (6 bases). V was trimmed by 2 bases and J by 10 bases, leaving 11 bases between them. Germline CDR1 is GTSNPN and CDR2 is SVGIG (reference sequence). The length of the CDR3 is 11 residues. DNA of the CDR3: TGTGCCTGGAGTACCGACAGGCCAGCTTTCTTT. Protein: CAWSTDRPAFF.

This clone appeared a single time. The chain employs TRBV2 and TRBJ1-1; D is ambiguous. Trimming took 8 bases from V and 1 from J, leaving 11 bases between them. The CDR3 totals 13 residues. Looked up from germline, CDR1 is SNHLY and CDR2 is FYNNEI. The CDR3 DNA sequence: TGTGCCAGCGGGAGGGAGGGGAACACTGAAGCTTTCTTT. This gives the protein CASGREGNTEAFF. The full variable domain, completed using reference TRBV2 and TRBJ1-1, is EPEVTQTPSHQVTQMGQEVILRCVPISNHLYFYWYRQILGQKVEFLVSFYNNEISEKSEIFDDQFSVERPDGSNFTLKIRSTKLEDSAMYFCASGREGNTEAFFGQGTRLTVV.

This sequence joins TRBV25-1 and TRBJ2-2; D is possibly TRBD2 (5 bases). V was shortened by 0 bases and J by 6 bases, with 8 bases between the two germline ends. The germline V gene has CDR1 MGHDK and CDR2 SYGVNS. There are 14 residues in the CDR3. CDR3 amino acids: CASSEYNGAGELFF. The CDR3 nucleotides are TGTGCCAGCAGTGAATATAACGGGGCCGGGGAGCTGTTTTTT.

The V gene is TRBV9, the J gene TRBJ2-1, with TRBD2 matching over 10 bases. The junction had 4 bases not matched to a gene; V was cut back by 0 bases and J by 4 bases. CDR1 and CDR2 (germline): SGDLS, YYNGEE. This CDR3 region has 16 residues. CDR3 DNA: TGTGCCAGCAGCGTAGATTTAGCGGGGGGATACAATGAGCAGTTCTTC. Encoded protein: CASSVDLAGGYNEQFF.

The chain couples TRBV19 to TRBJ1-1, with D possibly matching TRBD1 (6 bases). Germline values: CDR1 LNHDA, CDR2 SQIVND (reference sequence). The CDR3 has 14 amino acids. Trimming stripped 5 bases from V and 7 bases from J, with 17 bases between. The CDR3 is CASSSSGTPIEAFF. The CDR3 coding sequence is TGTGCCAGTAGTTCCTCCGGGACACCTATTGAAGCTTTCTTT.

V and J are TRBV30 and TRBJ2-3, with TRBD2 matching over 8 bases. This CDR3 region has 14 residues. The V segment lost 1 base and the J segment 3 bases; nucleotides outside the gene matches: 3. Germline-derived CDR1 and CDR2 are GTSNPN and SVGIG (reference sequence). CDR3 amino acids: CAWSGAGGTDTQYF. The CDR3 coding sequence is TGTGCCTGGAGTGGGGCGGGAGGAACAGATACGCAGTATTTT.

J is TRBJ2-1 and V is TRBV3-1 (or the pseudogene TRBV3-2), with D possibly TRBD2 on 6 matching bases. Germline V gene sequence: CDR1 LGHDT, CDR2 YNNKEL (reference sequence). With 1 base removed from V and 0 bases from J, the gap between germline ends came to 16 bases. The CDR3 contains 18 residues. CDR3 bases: TGTGCCAGCAGCCAAGTTGGAGGGCAGACAGCCTCCTACAATGAGCAGTTCTTC. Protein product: CASSQVGGQTASYNEQFF.

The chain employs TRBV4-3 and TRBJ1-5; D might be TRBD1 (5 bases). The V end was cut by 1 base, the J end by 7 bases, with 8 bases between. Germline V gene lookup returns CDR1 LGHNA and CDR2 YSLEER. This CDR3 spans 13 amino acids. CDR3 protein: CASSQGWGQPQHF. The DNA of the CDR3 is TGCGCCAGCAGCCAAGGATGGGGCCAGCCCCAGCATTTT.

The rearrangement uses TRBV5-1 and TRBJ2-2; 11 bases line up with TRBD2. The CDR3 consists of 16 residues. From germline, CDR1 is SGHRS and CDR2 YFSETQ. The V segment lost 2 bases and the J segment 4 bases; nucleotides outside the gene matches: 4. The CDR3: CASSFLAGGGTGELFF. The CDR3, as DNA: TGCGCCAGCAGCTTTCTAGCGGGAGGTGGCACCGGGGAGCTGTTTTTT.

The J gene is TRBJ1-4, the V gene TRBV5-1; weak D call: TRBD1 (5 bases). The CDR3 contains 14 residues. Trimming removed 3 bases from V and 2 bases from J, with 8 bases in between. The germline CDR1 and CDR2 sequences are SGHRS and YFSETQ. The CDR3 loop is CASSSDNTNEKLFF. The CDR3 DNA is TGCGCCAGCAGCTCGGACAATACTAATGAAAAACTGTTTTTT.

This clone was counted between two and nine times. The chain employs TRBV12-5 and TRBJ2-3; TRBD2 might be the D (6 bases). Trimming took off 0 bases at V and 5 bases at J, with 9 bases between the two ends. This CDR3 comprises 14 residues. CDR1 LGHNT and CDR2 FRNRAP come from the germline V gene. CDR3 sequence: CASGLVPGGDTQYF. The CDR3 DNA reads TGTGCTAGTGGTTTGGTACCCGGGGGAGATACGCAGTATTTT.

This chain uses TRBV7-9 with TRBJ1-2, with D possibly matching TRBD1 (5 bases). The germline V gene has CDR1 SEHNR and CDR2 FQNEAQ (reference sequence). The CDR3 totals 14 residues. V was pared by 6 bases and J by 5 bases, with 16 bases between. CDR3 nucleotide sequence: TGTGCCAGCAGATCGGGGGGTGGTAGTTATGGCTACACCTTC. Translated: CASRSGGGSYGYTF.

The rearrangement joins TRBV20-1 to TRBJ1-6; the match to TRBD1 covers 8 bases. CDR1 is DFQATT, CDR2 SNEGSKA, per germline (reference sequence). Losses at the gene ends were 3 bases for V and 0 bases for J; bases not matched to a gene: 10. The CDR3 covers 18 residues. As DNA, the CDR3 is TGCAGTGCTAGTACCGGACAGGGTCACGTCTCCTATAATTCACCCCTCCACTTT. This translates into CSASTGQGHVSYNSPLHF.

CDR3 sequence: CASSPPGQGIDGYTF. The CDR3, as DNA: TGTGCCAGCAGCCCTCCGGGACAGGGTATCGATGGCTACACCTTC. The J gene is TRBJ1-2, the V gene TRBV13; the match to TRBD1 covers 9 bases. The CDR3 runs 15 residues. Germline V gene lookup returns CDR1 PRHDT and CDR2 FYEKMQ (reference sequence). V shed 5 bases and J 6 bases; nucleotides not matched to a gene: 10.

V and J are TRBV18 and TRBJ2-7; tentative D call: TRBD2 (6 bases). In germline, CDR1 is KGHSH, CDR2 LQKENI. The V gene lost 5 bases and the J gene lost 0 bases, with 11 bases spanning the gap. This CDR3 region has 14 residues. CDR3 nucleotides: TGTGCCAGCTCAAGGGGAGGCCCCTCCTACGAGCAGTACTTC. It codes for CASSRGGPSYEQYF. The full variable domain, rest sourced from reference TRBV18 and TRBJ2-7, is NAGVMQNPRHLVRRRGQEARLRCSPMKGHSHVYWYRQLPEEGLKFMVYLQKENIIDESGMPKERFSAEFPKEGPSILRIQQVVRGDSAAYFCASSRGGPSYEQYFGPGTRLTVT.

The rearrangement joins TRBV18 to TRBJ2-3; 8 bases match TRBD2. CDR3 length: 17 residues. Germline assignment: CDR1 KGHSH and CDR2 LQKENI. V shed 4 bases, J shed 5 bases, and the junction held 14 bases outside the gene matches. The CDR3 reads CASSLLSQIRGGDTQYF. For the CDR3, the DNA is TGTGCCAGCTCACTTCTTTCCCAAATTCGGGGGGGAGATACGCAGTATTTT.

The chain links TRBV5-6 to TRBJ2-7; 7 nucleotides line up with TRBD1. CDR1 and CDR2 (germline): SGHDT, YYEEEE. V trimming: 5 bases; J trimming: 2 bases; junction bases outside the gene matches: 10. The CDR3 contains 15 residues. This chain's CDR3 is CASRVLTGRAYEQYF. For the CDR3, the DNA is TGTGCCAGCAGAGTGTTGACAGGGCGGGCCTACGAGCAGTACTTC.

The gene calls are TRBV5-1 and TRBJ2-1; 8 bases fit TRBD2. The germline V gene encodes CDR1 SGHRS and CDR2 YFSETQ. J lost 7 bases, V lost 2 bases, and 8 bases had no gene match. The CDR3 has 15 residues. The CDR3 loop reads CASSLQHSGKNEQFF. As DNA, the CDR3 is TGCGCCAGCAGCTTACAGCATAGCGGGAAAAATGAGCAGTTCTTC. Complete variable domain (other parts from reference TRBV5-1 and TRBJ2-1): KAGVTQTPRYLIKTRGQQVTLSCSPISGHRSVSWYQQTPGQGLQFLFEYFSETQRNKGNFPGRFSGRQFSNSRSEMNVSTLELGDSALYLCASSLQHSGKNEQFFGPGTRLTVL.

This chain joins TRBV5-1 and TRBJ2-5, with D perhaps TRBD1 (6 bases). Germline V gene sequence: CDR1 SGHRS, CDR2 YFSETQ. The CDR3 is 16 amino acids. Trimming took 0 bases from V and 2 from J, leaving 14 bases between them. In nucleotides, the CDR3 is TGCGCCAGCAGCTTGGGCCCCCGGACAGATCAAGAGACCCAGTACTTC. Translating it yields CASSLGPRTDQETQYF.

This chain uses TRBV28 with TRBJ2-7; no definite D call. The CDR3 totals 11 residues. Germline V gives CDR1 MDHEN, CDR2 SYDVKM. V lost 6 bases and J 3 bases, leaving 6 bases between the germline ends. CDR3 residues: CASSPLYEQYF. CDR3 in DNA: TGTGCCAGCAGCCCCCTCTACGAGCAGTACTTC. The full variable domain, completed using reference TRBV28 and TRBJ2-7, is DVKVTQSSRYLVKRTGEKVFLECVQDMDHENMFWYRQDPGLGLRLIYFSYDVKMKEKGDIPEGYSVSREKKERFSLILESASTNQTSMYLCASSPLYEQYFGPGTRLTVT.

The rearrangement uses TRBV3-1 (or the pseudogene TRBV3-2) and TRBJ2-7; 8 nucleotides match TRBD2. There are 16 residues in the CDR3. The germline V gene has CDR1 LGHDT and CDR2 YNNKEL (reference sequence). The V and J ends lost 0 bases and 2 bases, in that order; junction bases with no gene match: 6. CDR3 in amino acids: CASSQEDSGETYEQYF. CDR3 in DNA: TGTGCCAGCAGCCAAGAGGATAGCGGGGAGACCTACGAGCAGTACTTC.

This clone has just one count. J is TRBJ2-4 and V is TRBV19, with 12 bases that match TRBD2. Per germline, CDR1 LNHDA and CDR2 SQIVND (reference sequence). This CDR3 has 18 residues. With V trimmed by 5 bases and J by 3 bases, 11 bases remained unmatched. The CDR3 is CASSRADGTSGLKNIQYF. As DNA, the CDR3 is TGTGCCAGTAGTCGTGCAGACGGGACTAGCGGGCTCAAAAACATTCAGTACTTC. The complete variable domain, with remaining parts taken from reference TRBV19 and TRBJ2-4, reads DGGITQSPKYLFRKEGQNVTLSCEQNLNHDAMYWYRQDPGQGLRLIYYSQIVNDFQKGDIAEGYSVSREKKESFPLTVTSAQKNPTAFYLCASSRADGTSGLKNIQYFGAGTRLSVL.